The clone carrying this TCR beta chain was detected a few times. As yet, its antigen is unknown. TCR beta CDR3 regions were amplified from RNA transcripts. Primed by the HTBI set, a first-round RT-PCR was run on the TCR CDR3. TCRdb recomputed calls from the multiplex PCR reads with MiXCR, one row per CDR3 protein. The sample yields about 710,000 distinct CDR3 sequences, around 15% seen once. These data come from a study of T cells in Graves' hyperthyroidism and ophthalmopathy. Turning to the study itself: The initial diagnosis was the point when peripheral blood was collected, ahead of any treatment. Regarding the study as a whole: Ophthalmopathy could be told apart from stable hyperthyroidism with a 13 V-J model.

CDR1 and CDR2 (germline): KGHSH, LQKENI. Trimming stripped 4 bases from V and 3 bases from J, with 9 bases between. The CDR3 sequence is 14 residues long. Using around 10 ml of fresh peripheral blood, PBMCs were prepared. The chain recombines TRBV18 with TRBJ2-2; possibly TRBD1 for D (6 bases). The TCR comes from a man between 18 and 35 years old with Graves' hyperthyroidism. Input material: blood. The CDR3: CASSQDRYTGELFF. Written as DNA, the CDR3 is TGTGCCAGCTCACAGGACAGATACACCGGGGAGCTGTTTTTT.